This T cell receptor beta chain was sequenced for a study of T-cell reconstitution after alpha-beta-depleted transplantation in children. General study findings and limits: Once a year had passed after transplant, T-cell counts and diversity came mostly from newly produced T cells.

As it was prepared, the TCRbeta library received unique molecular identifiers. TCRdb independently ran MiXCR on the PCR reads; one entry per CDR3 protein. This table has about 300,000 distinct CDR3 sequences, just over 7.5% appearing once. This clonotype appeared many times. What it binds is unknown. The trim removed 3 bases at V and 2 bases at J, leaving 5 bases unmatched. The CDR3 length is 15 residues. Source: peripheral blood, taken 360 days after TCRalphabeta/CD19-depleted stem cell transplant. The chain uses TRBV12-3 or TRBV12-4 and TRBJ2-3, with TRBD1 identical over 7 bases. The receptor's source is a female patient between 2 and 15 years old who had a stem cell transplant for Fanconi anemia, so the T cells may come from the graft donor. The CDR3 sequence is CASSFVTGITDTQYF. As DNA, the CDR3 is TGTGCCAGCAGTTTTGTGACAGGGATCACAGATACGCAGTATTTT.